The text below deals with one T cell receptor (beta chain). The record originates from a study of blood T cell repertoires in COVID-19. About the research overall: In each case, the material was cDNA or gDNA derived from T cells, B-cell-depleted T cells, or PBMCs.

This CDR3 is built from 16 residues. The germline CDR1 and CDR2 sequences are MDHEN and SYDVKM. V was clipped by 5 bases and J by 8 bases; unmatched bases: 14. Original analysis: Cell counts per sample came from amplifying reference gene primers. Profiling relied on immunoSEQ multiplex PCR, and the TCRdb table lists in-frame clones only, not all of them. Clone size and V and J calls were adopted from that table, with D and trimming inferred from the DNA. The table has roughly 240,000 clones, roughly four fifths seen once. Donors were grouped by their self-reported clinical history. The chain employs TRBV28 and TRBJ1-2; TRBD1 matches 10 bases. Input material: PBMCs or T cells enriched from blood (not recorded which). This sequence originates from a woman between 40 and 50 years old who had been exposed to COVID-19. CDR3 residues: CASSQLGTGAMEGYTF. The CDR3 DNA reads TGTGCCAGCAGTCAGTTAGGGACAGGGGCCATGGAAGGCTACACCTTC.